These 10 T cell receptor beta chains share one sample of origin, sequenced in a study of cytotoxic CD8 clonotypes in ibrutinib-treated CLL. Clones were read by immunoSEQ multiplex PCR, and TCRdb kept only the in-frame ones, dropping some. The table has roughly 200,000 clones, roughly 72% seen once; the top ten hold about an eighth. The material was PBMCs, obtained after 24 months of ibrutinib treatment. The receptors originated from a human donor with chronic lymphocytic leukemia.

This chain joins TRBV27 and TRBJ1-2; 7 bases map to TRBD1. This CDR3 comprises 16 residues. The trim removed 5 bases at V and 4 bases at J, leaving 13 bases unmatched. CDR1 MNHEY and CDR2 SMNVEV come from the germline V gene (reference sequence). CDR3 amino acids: CASSPKLTGATYGYTF. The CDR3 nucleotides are TGTGCCAGCAGTCCTAAGCTAACAGGGGCTACCTATGGCTACACCTTC.

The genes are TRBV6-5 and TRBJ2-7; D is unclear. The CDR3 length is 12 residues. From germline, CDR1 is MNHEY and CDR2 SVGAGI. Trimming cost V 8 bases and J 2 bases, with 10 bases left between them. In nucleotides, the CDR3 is TGTGCCAGCGCAGGTAATCCCTACGAGCAGTACTTC. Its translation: CASAGNPYEQYF.

CDR3 loop: CASSYIGGNQPQHF. The CDR3 DNA is TGTGCCAGCAGTTACATAGGGGGCAATCAGCCCCAGCATTTT. The J gene is TRBJ1-5, the V gene TRBV6-5; possible D gene TRBD1, 5 bases. Trimming shortened V by 2 bases and J by 2 bases, and 7 bases separated the two germline ends. Germline loops: CDR1 MNHEY, CDR2 SVGAGI. The CDR3 spans 14 residues.

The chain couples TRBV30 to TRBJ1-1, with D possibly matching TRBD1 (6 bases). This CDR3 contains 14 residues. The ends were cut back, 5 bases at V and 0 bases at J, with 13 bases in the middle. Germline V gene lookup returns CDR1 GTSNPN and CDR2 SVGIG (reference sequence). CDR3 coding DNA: TGTGCCTGGTTCACCGGGACACTGAACACTGAAGCTTTCTTT. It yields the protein CAWFTGTLNTEAFF. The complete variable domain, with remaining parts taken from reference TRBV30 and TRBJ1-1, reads SQTIHQWPATLVQPVGSPLSLECTVEGTSNPNLYWYRQAAGRGLQLLFYSVGIGQISSEVPQNLSASRPQDRQFILSSKKLLLSDSGFYLCAWFTGTLNTEAFFGQGTRLTVV.

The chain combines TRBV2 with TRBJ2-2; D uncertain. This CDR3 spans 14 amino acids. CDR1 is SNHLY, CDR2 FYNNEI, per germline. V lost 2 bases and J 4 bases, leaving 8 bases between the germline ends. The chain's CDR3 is CASSELGFTGELFF. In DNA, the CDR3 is TGTGCCAGCAGTGAACTGGGTTTCACCGGGGAGCTGTTTTTT.

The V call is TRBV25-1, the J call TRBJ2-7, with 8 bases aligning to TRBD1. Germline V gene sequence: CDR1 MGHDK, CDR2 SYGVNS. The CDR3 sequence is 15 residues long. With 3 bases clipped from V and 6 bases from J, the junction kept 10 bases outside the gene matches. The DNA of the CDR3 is TGTGCCAGCAGTGACACGACAGGGGCGGCCTCCGAGCAGTACTTC. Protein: CASSDTTGAASEQYF.

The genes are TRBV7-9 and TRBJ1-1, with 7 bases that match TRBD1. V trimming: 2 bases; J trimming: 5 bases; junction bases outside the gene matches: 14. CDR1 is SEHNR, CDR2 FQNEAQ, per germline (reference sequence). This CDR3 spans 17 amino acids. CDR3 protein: CASSLSPGGLSQTEAFF. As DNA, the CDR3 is TGTGCCAGCAGCTTATCCCCAGGGGGGCTGTCCCAAACTGAAGCTTTCTTT.

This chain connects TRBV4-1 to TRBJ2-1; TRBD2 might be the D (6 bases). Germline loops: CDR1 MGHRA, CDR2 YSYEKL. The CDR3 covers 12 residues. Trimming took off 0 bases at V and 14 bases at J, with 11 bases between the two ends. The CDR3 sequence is CASSQDGSRKFF. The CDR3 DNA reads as TGCGCCAGCAGCCAAGACGGGAGTCGAAAGTTCTTC.

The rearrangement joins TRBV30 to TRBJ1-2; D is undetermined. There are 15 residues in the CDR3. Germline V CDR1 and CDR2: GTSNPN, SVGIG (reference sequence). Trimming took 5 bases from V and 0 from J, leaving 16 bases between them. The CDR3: CAWVPGQVPNYGYTF. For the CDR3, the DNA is TGTGCCTGGGTCCCGGGCCAAGTGCCTAACTATGGCTACACCTTC.

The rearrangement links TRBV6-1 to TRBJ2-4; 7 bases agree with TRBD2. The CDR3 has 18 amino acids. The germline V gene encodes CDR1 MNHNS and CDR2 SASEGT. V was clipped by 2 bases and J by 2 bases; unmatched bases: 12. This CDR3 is CASSETPWGGATKNIQYF. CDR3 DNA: TGTGCCAGCAGTGAAACTCCTTGGGGAGGGGCGACCAAAAACATTCAGTACTTC.